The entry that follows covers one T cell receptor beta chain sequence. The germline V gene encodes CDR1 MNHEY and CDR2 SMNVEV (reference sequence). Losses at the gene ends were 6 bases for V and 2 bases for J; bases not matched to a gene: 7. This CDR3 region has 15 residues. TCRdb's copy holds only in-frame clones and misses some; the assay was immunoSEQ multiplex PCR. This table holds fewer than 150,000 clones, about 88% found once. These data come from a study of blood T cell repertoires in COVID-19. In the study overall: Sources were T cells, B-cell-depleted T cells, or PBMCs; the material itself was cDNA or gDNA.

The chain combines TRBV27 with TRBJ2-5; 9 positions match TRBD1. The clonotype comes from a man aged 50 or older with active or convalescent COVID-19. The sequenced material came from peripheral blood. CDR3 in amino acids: CASSYGTGLQETQYF. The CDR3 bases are TGTGCCAGCAGCTATGGGACAGGGCTACAAGAGACCCAGTACTTC.